This passage covers 30 T cell receptor beta chains from one sample sequenced in a study of blood T cell repertoires in COVID-19. Libraries were prepared by immunoSEQ multiplex PCR; TCRdb keeps only in-frame clonotypes and omits some of them. The sample comprises some 89,000 clones, around nine tenths of which are singletons, and 2% to 3% rests with the top ten. Material: peripheral blood. The source of these receptors is a man aged 50 or older with acute or convalescent COVID-19.

This rearrangement joins TRBV4-1 to TRBJ2-1; maybe TRBD1 (6 bases). The CDR3 is 12 residues long. Germline V gene data show CDR1 as MGHRA and CDR2 as YSYEKL. V was pared by 3 bases and J by 6 bases, with 6 bases between. CDR3 sequence: CASSQTGNEQFF. The CDR3 nucleotides are TGCGCCAGCAGCCAGACAGGCAATGAGCAGTTCTTC.

The chain uses TRBV18 and TRBJ2-7; D unresolved. Trimming took 3 bases from V and 7 from J, leaving 10 bases between them. There are 12 residues in the CDR3. Per germline, CDR1 KGHSH and CDR2 LQKENI. CDR3 DNA: TGTGCCAGCTCACCGCAGAATTGGGAGCAGTACTTC. Protein: CASSPQNWEQYF.

V is TRBV9 and J is TRBJ1-1; 7 bases match TRBD1. V gave up 4 bases and J gave up 7 bases; unmatched junction bases: 10. Germline V gene lookup returns CDR1 SGDLS and CDR2 YYNGEE. The CDR3 has 14 residues. The CDR3 DNA sequence: TGTGCCAGCAGCCCAACGACAGGGCTGGGTGAAGCTTTCTTT. It translates to CASSPTTGLGEAFF.

This chain joins TRBV7-2 and TRBJ2-2; perhaps TRBD1 as D (6 bases). Germline V gene data show CDR1 as SGHTA and CDR2 as FQGNSA. The CDR3 length is 16 residues. Trimming took 5 bases from V and 1 from J, leaving 14 bases between them. In DNA form, the CDR3 reads TGTGCCAGCAGCCCGAGGTCCAGGGGGAACACCGGGGAGCTGTTTTTT. Translated, it gives CASSPRSRGNTGELFF.

CDR3 DNA sequence: TGTGCCAGCAGCTTACGGGACAGTAAAAATCAGCCCCAGCATTTT. The encoded protein is CASSLRDSKNQPQHF. V is TRBV7-8 and J is TRBJ1-5, with 7 bases matching TRBD1. V lost 2 bases to trimming and J lost 4 bases; unmatched junction nucleotides: 5. This CDR3 contains 15 residues. Looked up from germline, CDR1 is SGHVS and CDR2 is FQNEAQ.

This clone has a handful of counts. The rearrangement uses TRBV2 and TRBJ1-6; D is ambiguous. Trimming took 7 bases from V and 8 from J, leaving 12 bases between them. The CDR3 extends over 13 amino acids. Germline assignment: CDR1 SNHLY and CDR2 FYNNEI. As DNA, the CDR3 is TGTGCCAGCACCCCCCGAGGTCATTCACCCCTCCACTTT. This encodes CASTPRGHSPLHF.

This chain joins TRBV29-1 and TRBJ2-3, with a possible D match to TRBD2 (7 bases). This CDR3 comprises 12 residues. Germline-derived CDR1 and CDR2 are SQVTM and ANQGSEA. The CDR3 is CSWAGATDTQYF. The CDR3 DNA follows: TGCAGTTGGGCGGGGGCCACAGATACGCAGTATTTT.

The J gene is TRBJ2-1, the V gene TRBV29-1; 7 bases map to TRBD1. Germline values: CDR1 SQVTM, CDR2 ANQGSEA. The CDR3 is made up of 15 amino acids. After removal of 3 bases from V and 2 bases from J, the junction contained 7 bases not matched to a gene. CDR3 region: CSVEESTGTYNEQFF. Written as DNA, the CDR3 is TGCAGCGTTGAGGAATCGACAGGGACCTACAATGAGCAGTTCTTC.

This rearrangement joins TRBV5-1 to TRBJ2-5, with 11 bases aligning to TRBD2. CDR1 is SGHRS, CDR2 YFSETQ, per germline. The length of the CDR3 is 15 residues. Trimming at V came to 0 bases and at J to 3 bases, leaving 1 base not matched to a gene. CDR3 nucleotides: TGCGCCAGCAGCTTGGTGGGACTAGCGGAAGAGACCCAGTACTTC. Its translation is CASSLVGLAEETQYF.

The chain carries TRBV28 and TRBJ2-1, with 10 bases identical to TRBD2. Germline V gene sequence: CDR1 MDHEN, CDR2 SYDVKM. V trimming: 6 bases; J trimming: 6 bases; junction bases outside the gene matches: 8. The CDR3 runs 15 residues. CDR3 nucleotides: TGTGCCAGCAGGCTAGCGGGAGTAGGGACCAATGAGCAGTTCTTC. This translates into CASRLAGVGTNEQFF. The full variable domain, rest sourced from reference TRBV28 and TRBJ2-1, is DVKVTQSSRYLVKRTGEKVFLECVQDMDHENMFWYRQDPGLGLRLIYFSYDVKMKEKGDIPEGYSVSREKKERFSLILESASTNQTSMYLCASRLAGVGTNEQFFGPGTRLTVL.

This clone has just one count. The chain has TRBV7-8 and TRBJ2-7; TRBD1 matches 8 bases. The CDR3 is 17 amino acids. V lost 2 bases, J lost 2 bases, and 11 bases stayed unmatched. Germline V gene lookup returns CDR1 SGHVS and CDR2 FQNEAQ. The CDR3 DNA sequence: TGTGCCAGCAGCTTAATTGTTGACAGGGGCAAGCCCTACGAGCAGTACGTC. Residues: CASSLIVDRGKPYEQYV.

This clone has just a few counts. This chain joins TRBV9 and TRBJ1-2; 8 nucleotides agree with TRBD1. The V and J ends lost 4 bases and 8 bases, in that order; junction bases with no gene match: 7. The V gene's germline CDR1 is SGDLS and CDR2 YYNGEE. The CDR3 runs 13 residues. The CDR3 bases are TGTGCCAGCAGCTTATCAGGGGGCGCGGGCTACACCTTC. This encodes CASSLSGGAGYTF.

The CDR3 spells CASSLGDRVSGELFF. The CDR3 nucleotides read TGTGCCAGCAGCTTAGGGGACAGGGTTTCAGGGGAGCTGTTTTTT. The chain couples TRBV7-3 to TRBJ2-2; the match to TRBD1 covers 9 bases. CDR1 is SGHTA and CDR2 is FQGTGA in the germline V gene. The CDR3 runs 15 residues. Losses at the gene ends were 2 bases for V and 8 bases for J; bases not matched to a gene: 6. Full variable domain (remainder filled in from reference TRBV7-3 and TRBJ2-2): GAGVSQTPSNKVTEKGKYVELRCDPISGHTALYWYRQSLGQGPEFLIYFQGTGAADDSGLPNDRFFAVRPEGSVSTLKIQRTERGDSAVYLCASSLGDRVSGELFFGEGSRLTVL.

There are a few counts of this clone. Here the CDR3 reads CASSLAESRVEAFF. CDR3 nucleotides: TGTGCCAGCAGCTTGGCCGAGAGCAGGGTTGAGGCTTTCTTT. This sequence joins TRBV5-6 and TRBJ1-1, with D perhaps matching TRBD1 (5 bases). This CDR3 is built from 14 residues. V was cut by 0 bases and J by 11 bases, with 17 bases left in between. The germline gives CDR1 SGHDT, CDR2 YYEEEE.

The chain uses TRBV11-2 and TRBJ1-4; D is unclear. Germline CDR1 and CDR2: SGHAT and FQNNGV. The ends were cut back, 5 bases at V and 5 bases at J, with 9 bases in the middle. CDR3 length: 13 residues. The CDR3 spells CASSVGRNEKLFF. In DNA, the CDR3 is TGTGCCAGCAGCGTGGGGAGGAATGAAAAACTGTTTTTT.

The gene calls are TRBV6-5 and TRBJ1-1, with D possibly being TRBD1 (6 bases). This CDR3 has 14 amino acids. The ends were cut back, 8 bases at V and 0 bases at J, with 13 bases in the middle. Germline assignment: CDR1 MNHEY and CDR2 SVGAGI. The CDR3 nucleotides read TGTGCCAGCGGACCAGGGGCCATGAACACTGAAGCTTTCTTT. Amino acid sequence: CASGPGAMNTEAFF.

The V and J genes are TRBV29-1 and TRBJ2-7; D might be TRBD2 (6 bases). This CDR3 is built from 14 residues. V lost 7 bases, J lost 5 bases, and 21 bases lay in between. Germline-derived CDR1 and CDR2 are SQVTM and ANQGSEA. The CDR3 DNA reads as TGCAGCGACCCCTGTGGGGGGTTCTGGGACGAGCAGTACGTC. Amino acids: CSDPCGGFWDEQYV.

The gene calls are TRBV3-1 (or the pseudogene TRBV3-2) and TRBJ2-7; D remains ambiguous. The CDR3 consists of 14 residues. Germline CDR1 LGHDT, CDR2 YNNKEL (reference sequence). Trimming took 1 base from V and 4 from J, leaving 11 bases between them. CDR3 coding DNA: TGTGCCAGCAGCCAAGTTTATGGGCCTTACGAGCAGTACTTC. Its protein is CASSQVYGPYEQYF.

Comment on this clone: A read error may account for a junction end that differs from germline. The V and J genes are TRBV20-1 and TRBJ1-4, with D possibly TRBD1 on 5 matching bases. The germline gives CDR1 DFQATT, CDR2 SNEGSKA (reference sequence). The CDR3 spans 12 residues. The CDR3 sequence is CSASQGGEKLFF. DNA for the CDR3: TGCAGCGCTAGTCAGGGTGGTGAAAAACTGTTTTTT.

In DNA, the CDR3 is TGCGCCAGCAGCTTGTCGGACAGGGACCGAGATGAAGCTTTCTTT. Translated: CASSLSDRDRDEAFF. The chain carries TRBV5-1 and TRBJ1-1; 8 bases map to TRBD1. Germline CDR1 reads SGHRS; CDR2 reads YFSETQ. Losses at the gene ends were 1 base for V and 7 bases for J; bases not matched to a gene: 9. The CDR3 spans 15 residues.

This chain joins TRBV6-1 and TRBJ1-2; 8 positions agree with TRBD1. The CDR3 runs 15 residues. The trim removed 3 bases at V and 1 base at J, leaving 4 bases unmatched. The germline V gene encodes CDR1 MNHNS and CDR2 SASEGT. The CDR3 DNA reads as TGTGCCAGCAGTGATGCAGGACAGGGTAACTATGGCTACACCTTC. Its protein product is CASSDAGQGNYGYTF.

The chain has TRBV25-1 and TRBJ2-3; a weak D match, TRBD2 (5 bases). V was trimmed by 2 bases and J by 6 bases, leaving 12 bases between them. The CDR3 contains 14 residues. Germline assignment: CDR1 MGHDK and CDR2 SYGVNS. The CDR3 sequence is CASSEVMGGDTQYF. Here the CDR3 DNA reads TGTGCCAGCAGTGAAGTGATGGGCGGGGATACGCAGTATTTT.

The chain carries TRBV2 and TRBJ1-1; no clear D. This CDR3 has 12 residues. Germline V CDR1 and CDR2: SNHLY, FYNNEI. The V end lost 7 bases, the J end lost 5 bases, and 11 bases lay between the germline ends. The CDR3 protein is CASTEAGTEAFF. The CDR3 DNA reads as TGTGCCAGCACTGAGGCGGGGACTGAAGCTTTCTTT. Using reference TRBV2 and TRBJ1-1 for the parts outside the CDR3, the full variable domain is EPEVTQTPSHQVTQMGQEVILRCVPISNHLYFYWYRQILGQKVEFLVSFYNNEISEKSEIFDDQFSVERPDGSNFTLKIRSTKLEDSAMYFCASTEAGTEAFFGQGTRLTVV.

The chain employs TRBV19 and TRBJ1-2, with TRBD1 matching 10 bases. The junction had 2 bases not matched to a gene; V was cut back by 3 bases and J by 4 bases. Germline lookup yields CDR1 LNHDA and CDR2 SQIVND (reference sequence). The CDR3 contains 14 residues. In nucleotides, the CDR3 is TGTGCCAGTAGTATGACAGGGGGCAGCTATGGCTACACCTTC. Protein product: CASSMTGGSYGYTF.

This sequence joins TRBV4-1 and TRBJ1-2, with D possibly matching TRBD1 (6 bases). This CDR3 comprises 14 residues. Germline V gene sequence: CDR1 MGHRA, CDR2 YSYEKL. V lost 1 base and J lost 6, with 12 bases in between. The DNA of the CDR3 is TGCGCCAGCAGCCAAGCGTTAAACAGGGATGGCTACACCTTC. Protein product: CASSQALNRDGYTF.

The rearrangement uses TRBV6-2 or TRBV6-3 and TRBJ2-4; 7 bases fit TRBD1. The V segment lost 2 bases and the J segment 0 bases; nucleotides outside the gene matches: 16. The V gene's germline CDR1 is MNHEY and CDR2 SVGEGT. The CDR3 totals 20 residues. Written as DNA, the CDR3 is TGTGCCAGCAGTTACCTCAGGACAGGCCCCGCTTTTCTAGCCAAAAACATTCAGTACTTC. Its protein is CASSYLRTGPAFLAKNIQYF.

The J gene is TRBJ2-5, the V gene TRBV30; TRBD1 matches at 8 bases. This CDR3 contains 14 residues. Trimming took 3 bases from V and 1 from J; bases not matched to a gene: 4. Germline V gene lookup returns CDR1 GTSNPN and CDR2 SVGIG (reference sequence). The CDR3 DNA sequence: TGTGCCTGGAGCACGGGACAGGTCCAAGAGACCCAGTACTTC. It codes for CAWSTGQVQETQYF.

The chain recombines TRBV11-2 with TRBJ2-1; tentative D call: TRBD2 (7 bases). The CDR3 runs 11 residues. V lost 5 bases and J lost 15, with 14 bases in between. CDR1 is SGHAT, CDR2 FQNNGV, per germline. CDR3 nucleotide sequence: TGTGCCAGCAGCGAGGGGGGGTATCTGTTCTTC. Translating gives CASSEGGYLFF.

This chain links TRBV14 with TRBJ1-3; D is undetermined. Between the trimmed V and J ends, which lost 6 bases and 4 bases, there was a span of 13 bases. The CDR3 loop spans 14 amino acids. Per germline, CDR1 SGHDN and CDR2 FVKESK. The CDR3 region has the DNA TGTGCCAGCAGTACCGGGAGATTCGGAAACACCATATATTTT. This sequence encodes CASSTGRFGNTIYF.

The V call is TRBV19, the J call TRBJ2-1; D uncertain. This CDR3 has 13 residues. Germline V CDR1 and CDR2: LNHDA, SQIVND (reference sequence). The V end was cut by 7 bases, the J end by 0 bases, with 7 bases between. DNA for the CDR3: TGTGCCAGTACTCCGCGCTCCTACAATGAGCAGTTCTTC. The encoded protein is CASTPRSYNEQFF. The whole variable domain, remainder taken from reference TRBV19 and TRBJ2-1, is DGGITQSPKYLFRKEGQNVTLSCEQNLNHDAMYWYRQDPGQGLRLIYYSQIVNDFQKGDIAEGYSVSREKKESFPLTVTSAQKNPTAFYLCASTPRSYNEQFFGPGTRLTVL.